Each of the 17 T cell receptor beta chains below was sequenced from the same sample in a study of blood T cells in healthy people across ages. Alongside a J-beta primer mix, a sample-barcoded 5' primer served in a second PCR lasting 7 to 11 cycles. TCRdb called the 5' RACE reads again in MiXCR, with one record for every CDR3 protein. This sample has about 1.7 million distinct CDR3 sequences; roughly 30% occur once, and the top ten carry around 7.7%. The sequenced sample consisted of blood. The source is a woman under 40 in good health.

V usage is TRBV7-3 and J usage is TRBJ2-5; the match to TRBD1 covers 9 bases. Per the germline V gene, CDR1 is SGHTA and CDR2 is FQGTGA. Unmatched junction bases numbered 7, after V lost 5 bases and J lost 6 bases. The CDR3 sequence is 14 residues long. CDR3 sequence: CASSLTGQGKTQYF. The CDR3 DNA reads TGTGCCAGCAGCCTCACGGGACAGGGAAAGACCCAGTACTTC.

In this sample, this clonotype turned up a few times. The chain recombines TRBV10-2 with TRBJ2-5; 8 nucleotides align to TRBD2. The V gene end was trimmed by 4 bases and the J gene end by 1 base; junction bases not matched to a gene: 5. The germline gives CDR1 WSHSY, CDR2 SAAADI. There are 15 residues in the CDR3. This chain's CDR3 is CASSAEAGVQETQYF. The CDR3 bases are TGCGCCAGCAGTGCAGAAGCGGGGGTCCAAGAGACCCAGTACTTC.

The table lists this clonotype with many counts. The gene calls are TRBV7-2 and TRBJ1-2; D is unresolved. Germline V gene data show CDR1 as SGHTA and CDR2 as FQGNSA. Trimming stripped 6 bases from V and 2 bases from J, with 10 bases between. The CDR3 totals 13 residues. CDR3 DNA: TGTGCCAGCAGGCTCGGCATCAACTATGGCTACACCTTC. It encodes CASRLGINYGYTF.

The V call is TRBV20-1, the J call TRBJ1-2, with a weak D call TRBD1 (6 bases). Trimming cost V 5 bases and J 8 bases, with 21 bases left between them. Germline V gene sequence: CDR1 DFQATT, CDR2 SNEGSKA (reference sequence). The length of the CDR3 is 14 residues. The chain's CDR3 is CSADTGRLLGGYTF. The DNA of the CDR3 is TGCAGTGCTGATACAGGGAGACTGCTCGGGGGCTACACCTTC.

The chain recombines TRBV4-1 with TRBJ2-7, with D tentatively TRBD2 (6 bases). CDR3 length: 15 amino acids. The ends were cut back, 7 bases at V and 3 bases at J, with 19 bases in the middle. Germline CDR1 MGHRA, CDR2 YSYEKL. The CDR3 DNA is TGCGCCAGCACTGGAAGCCGGAGGGGCCACTACGAGCAGTACTTC. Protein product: CASTGSRRGHYEQYF.

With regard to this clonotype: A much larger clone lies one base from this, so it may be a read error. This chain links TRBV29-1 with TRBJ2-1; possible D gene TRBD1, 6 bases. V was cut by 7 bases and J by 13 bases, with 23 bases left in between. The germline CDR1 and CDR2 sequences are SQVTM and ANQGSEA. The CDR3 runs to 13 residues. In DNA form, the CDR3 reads TGCAGCGCTGAGGGACACCTACAAGAGACCCAGTTCTTC. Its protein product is CSAEGHLQETQFF.

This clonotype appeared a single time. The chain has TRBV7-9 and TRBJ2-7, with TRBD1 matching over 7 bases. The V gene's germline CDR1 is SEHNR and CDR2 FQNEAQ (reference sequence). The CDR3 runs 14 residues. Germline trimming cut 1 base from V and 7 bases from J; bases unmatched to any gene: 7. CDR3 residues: CASSLGGGSWEQYF. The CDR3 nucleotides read TGTGCCAGCAGCTTAGGAGGGGGCTCCTGGGAGCAGTACTTC.

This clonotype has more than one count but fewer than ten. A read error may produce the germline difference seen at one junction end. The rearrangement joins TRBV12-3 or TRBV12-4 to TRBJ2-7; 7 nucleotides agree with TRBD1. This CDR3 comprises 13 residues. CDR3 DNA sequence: TGTGCCGGCAGTCTTGCAGGGGGCTACGAGCAGTACTTC. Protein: CAGSLAGGYEQYF.

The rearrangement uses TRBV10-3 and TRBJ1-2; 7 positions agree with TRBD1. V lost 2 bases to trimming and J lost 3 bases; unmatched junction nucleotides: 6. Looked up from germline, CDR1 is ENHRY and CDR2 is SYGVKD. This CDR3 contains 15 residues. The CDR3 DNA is TGTGCCATCAGTGAGCCTAAAACAGGGGACTATGGCTACACCTTC. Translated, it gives CAISEPKTGDYGYTF.

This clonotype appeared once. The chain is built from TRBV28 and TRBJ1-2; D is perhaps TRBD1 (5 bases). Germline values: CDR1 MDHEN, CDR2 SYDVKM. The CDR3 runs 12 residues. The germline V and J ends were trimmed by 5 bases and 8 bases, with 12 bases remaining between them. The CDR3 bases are TGTGCCAGCAGTCAGCGGGGGAGGGGCTACACCTTC. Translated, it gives CASSQRGRGYTF.

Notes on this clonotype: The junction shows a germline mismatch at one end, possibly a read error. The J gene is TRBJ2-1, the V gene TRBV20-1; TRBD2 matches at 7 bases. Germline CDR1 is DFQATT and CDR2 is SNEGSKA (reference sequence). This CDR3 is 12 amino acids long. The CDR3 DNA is TGCAGTACTAGCGCGTCCCGGGACGAGCAGTTCTTC. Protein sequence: CSTSASRDEQFF.

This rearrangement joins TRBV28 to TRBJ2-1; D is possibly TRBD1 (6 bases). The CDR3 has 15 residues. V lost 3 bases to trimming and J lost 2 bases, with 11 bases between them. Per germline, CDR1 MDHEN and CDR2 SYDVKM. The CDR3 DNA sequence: TGTGCCAGCAGTTTGGGCAGGGGTCCCTACAATGAGCAGTTCTTC. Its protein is CASSLGRGPYNEQFF. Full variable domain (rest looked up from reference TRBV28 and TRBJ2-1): DVKVTQSSRYLVKRTGEKVFLECVQDMDHENMFWYRQDPGLGLRLIYFSYDVKMKEKGDIPEGYSVSREKKERFSLILESASTNQTSMYLCASSLGRGPYNEQFFGPGTRLTVL.

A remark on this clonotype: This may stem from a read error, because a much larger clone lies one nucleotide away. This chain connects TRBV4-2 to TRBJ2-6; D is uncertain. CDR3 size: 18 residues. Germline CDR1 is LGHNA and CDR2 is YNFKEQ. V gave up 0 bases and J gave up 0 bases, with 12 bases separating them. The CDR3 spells CASSQDRQSSSGANVLTF. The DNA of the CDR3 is TGTGCCAGCAGCCAAGATAGGCAGTCCAGCTCTGGGGCCAACGTCCTGACTTTC.

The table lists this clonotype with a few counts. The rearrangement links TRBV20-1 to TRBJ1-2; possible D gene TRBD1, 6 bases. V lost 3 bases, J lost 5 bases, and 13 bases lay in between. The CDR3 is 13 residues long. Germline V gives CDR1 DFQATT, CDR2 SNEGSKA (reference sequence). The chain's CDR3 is CSASEAGAYGYTF. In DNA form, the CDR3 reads TGCAGTGCTAGTGAAGCAGGGGCTTATGGCTACACCTTC.

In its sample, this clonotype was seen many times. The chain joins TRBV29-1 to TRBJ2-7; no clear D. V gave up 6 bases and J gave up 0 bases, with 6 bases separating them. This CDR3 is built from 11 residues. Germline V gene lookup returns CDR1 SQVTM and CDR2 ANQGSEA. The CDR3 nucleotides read TGCAGCGTGGATACCTCCTACGAGCAGTACTTC. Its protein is CSVDTSYEQYF.

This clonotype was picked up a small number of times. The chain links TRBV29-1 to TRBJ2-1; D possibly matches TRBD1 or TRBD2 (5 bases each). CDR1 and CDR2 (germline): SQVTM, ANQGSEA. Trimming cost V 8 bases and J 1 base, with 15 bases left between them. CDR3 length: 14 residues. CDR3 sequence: CSSTGTASYNEQFF. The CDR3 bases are TGCAGCTCCACCGGGACCGCTTCCTACAATGAGCAGTTCTTC.

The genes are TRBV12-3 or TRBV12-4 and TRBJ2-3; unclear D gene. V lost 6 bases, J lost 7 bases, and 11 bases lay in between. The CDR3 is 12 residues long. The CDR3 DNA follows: TGTGCCAGCAGCTCGACTGGGCATACGCAGTATTTT. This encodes CASSSTGHTQYF.